This T cell receptor beta chain originates from a study of technical replicates of blood from several donors. CDR3 length equals 17 residues. Germline V gene lookup returns CDR1 SGHNT and CDR2 YYREEE (reference sequence). The V end lost 1 base, the J end lost 2 bases, and 17 bases lay between the germline ends. This table comes from immunoSEQ multiplex PCR, and its TCRdb copy is limited to in-frame clones, with some not included. Among some 13,000 clones listed, roughly 83% were seen once. This clone was found once. Sequencing was done on a sample of PBMCs. The TCR comes from a human donor in good health. The chain employs TRBV5-4 and TRBJ2-3; perhaps TRBD2 as D (5 bases). DNA for the CDR3: TGTGCCAGCAGCTTGCACCATCGGGCACGGGACACAGATACGCAGTATTTT. As protein: CASSLHHRARDTDTQYF.